This entry lists 14 T cell receptor beta chains sequenced from one sample in a study of shared clonotypes between healthy human individuals. Clones were read by immunoSEQ multiplex PCR, and TCRdb kept only the in-frame ones, dropping some. The top ten hold 0.39% of the sample, which has roughly 2.2 million clones, approximately 93% seen once. The sequenced material came from naive CD4+ T cells from PBMCs. Subset described: CD45RA+ positively selected. Receptors originate from a man aged 18 to 29 in good health. Some clones in this sample may be carry-over from other donors' samples.

This clone appeared once. The V gene is TRBV28, the J gene TRBJ2-7, with 8 bases matching TRBD2. The germline V gene encodes CDR1 MDHEN and CDR2 SYDVKM. This CDR3 region has 15 residues. V lost 5 bases and J lost 2; bases outside the gene matches: 8. CDR3 residues: CASSGGAGGAYEQYF. DNA of the CDR3: TGTGCCAGCAGTGGCGGGGCGGGAGGTGCCTACGAGCAGTACTTC.

For this clone: One base away lies a much larger clone, so this may be a sequencing read error. At the DNA level, this CDR3 is encoded by other sequences in the same sample as well. The V gene is TRBV5-1, the J gene TRBJ2-5; D unclear. Germline V lookup: CDR1 SGHRS, CDR2 YFSETQ. Trimming left V 0 bases short and J 5 bases short, with 5 bases between. The CDR3 is 12 amino acids. The CDR3 here is CASSLVGETQYF. The CDR3 nucleotides read TGCGCCAGCAGCTTGGTCGGGGAGACCCAGTACTTC.

The chain carries TRBV5-6 and TRBJ2-5; a weak D match, TRBD1 (6 bases). Deletions cut 1 base from V and 5 bases from J, with 12 bases between. The germline V gene encodes CDR1 SGHDT and CDR2 YYEEEE. The CDR3 runs 14 residues. The CDR3 bases are TGTGCCAGCAGCTTGACTACAGGGTTGGAGACCCAGTACTTC. Translation: CASSLTTGLETQYF.

The V gene is TRBV5-4, the J gene TRBJ1-1, with D perhaps TRBD1 (5 bases). This CDR3 has 16 residues. Trimming removed 4 bases at V and 1 base at J, with 17 bases between. Germline V gene lookup returns CDR1 SGHNT and CDR2 YYREEE (reference sequence). In DNA form, the CDR3 reads TGTGCCAGCAGCCCCCCGAACGGGGCAGGGAACACTGAAGCTTTCTTT. This sequence encodes CASSPPNGAGNTEAFF.

V gene TRBV5-1 combines with J gene TRBJ1-5, with TRBD1 identical over 7 bases. The CDR3 runs 15 residues. With V trimmed by 4 bases and J by 0 bases, 4 bases remained unmatched. In germline, CDR1 is SGHRS, CDR2 YFSETQ. CDR3 nucleotide sequence: TGCGCCAGCAGCGCACAGGGGAGTAGCAATCAGCCCCAGCATTTT. Its translation is CASSAQGSSNQPQHF.

V and J are TRBV5-4 and TRBJ2-1, with 9 bases fitting TRBD2. This CDR3 has 17 residues. Germline CDR1 and CDR2: SGHNT and YYREEE (reference sequence). Germline trimming cut 4 bases from V and 4 bases from J; bases unmatched to any gene: 12. CDR3 region: CASSDRTTSGRYNEQFF. DNA for the CDR3: TGTGCCAGCAGCGATCGGACGACTAGCGGTAGGTACAATGAGCAGTTCTTC.

The gene calls are TRBV5-4 and TRBJ1-1; D is undetermined. This CDR3 region has 17 residues. Germline V gives CDR1 SGHNT, CDR2 YYREEE (reference sequence). Deletions cut 5 bases from V and 4 bases from J, with 24 bases between. In DNA form, the CDR3 reads TGTGCCAGCAGTTCTGTTTGGTCCAGCAAAACTTCCACTGAAGCTTTCTTT. This encodes CASSSVWSSKTSTEAFF.

This clone came up a few times. The same CDR3 can be traced to other DNA sequences in this sample. This chain links TRBV30 with TRBJ1-5; tentatively, D is TRBD1 (5 bases). Trimming stripped 3 bases from V and 5 bases from J, with 11 bases between. The CDR3 runs 13 residues. Per germline, CDR1 GTSNPN and CDR2 SVGIG (reference sequence). The CDR3 loop is CAWSADRDQPQHF. The CDR3, as DNA: TGTGCCTGGAGCGCCGACAGAGATCAGCCCCAGCATTTT.

The chain employs TRBV19 and TRBJ1-3; 8 nucleotides line up with TRBD1. This CDR3 region has 16 residues. CDR1 is LNHDA, CDR2 SQIVND, per germline (reference sequence). Germline trimming cut 4 bases from V and 2 bases from J; bases unmatched to any gene: 7. The CDR3 DNA is TGTGCCAGTAGTAAAGACAGGGGAGATACTGGAAACACCATATATTTT. This codes for CASSKDRGDTGNTIYF.

This clone was seen a single time. The V and J genes are TRBV5-1 and TRBJ2-1; no definite D call. Trimming stripped 0 bases from V and 10 bases from J, with 8 bases between. Germline assignment: CDR1 SGHRS and CDR2 YFSETQ. The CDR3 loop spans 12 amino acids. This CDR3 is CASSLVSAEQFF. CDR3 in DNA: TGCGCCAGCAGCTTGGTTTCTGCGGAGCAGTTCTTC.

The rearrangement links TRBV28 to TRBJ2-1, with TRBD2 matching over 14 bases. V shed 6 bases, J shed 8 bases, and the junction held 9 bases outside the gene matches. The CDR3 consists of 16 residues. In germline, CDR1 is MDHEN, CDR2 SYDVKM. CDR3 region: CASSRGTSGSWDEQFF. CDR3 nucleotide sequence: TGTGCCAGCAGCCGGGGGACTAGCGGGAGTTGGGATGAGCAGTTCTTC.

This chain links TRBV6-1 with TRBJ2-7; 9 bases agree with TRBD1. The V gene end was trimmed by 4 bases and the J gene end by 6 bases; junction bases not matched to a gene: 7. CDR1 is MNHNS, CDR2 SASEGT, per germline. This CDR3 is built from 14 residues. CDR3 residues: CASSGPTGGIEQYF. The CDR3 coding sequence is TGTGCCAGCAGTGGTCCGACAGGGGGTATCGAGCAGTACTTC.

V gene TRBV27 combines with J gene TRBJ1-4, with D possibly TRBD1 on 6 matching bases. The CDR3 spans 15 residues. V dropped 3 bases and J dropped 1 base, with 9 bases sitting between them. The V gene's germline CDR1 is MNHEY and CDR2 SMNVEV (reference sequence). The CDR3: CASSFRGLTNEKLFF. CDR3 DNA: TGTGCCAGCAGTTTCAGGGGCTTAACTAATGAAAAACTGTTTTTT.

Comments on this clone: Within the sample, other DNA sequences also encode this same CDR3. As DNA, the CDR3 is TGCGCCAGCAGCGCCCTAGCGGGCTCCTACAATGAGCAGTTCTTC. As protein: CASSALAGSYNEQFF. The chain carries TRBV5-1 and TRBJ2-1, with 8 positions matching TRBD2. V trimming: 4 bases; J trimming: 0 bases; junction bases outside the gene matches: 3. The CDR3 sequence is 15 residues long. Germline V gene data show CDR1 as SGHRS and CDR2 as YFSETQ.